These 26 T cell receptor beta chains were all obtained from the same sample, sequenced in a study of blood T cell repertoires in COVID-19. Generated by immunoSEQ multiplex PCR, the TCRdb table keeps only in-frame clones and is missing some. The data hold some 400,000 clones, with around 87% observed a single time. What was sequenced was PBMCs or T cells enriched from blood (not recorded which). Receptor source: a man aged 30 to 39 who had recovered from COVID-19.

CDR3 amino acids: CATSRDERGINYGYTF. The CDR3 DNA sequence: TGTGCCACCAGCAGAGATGAGCGGGGGATAAACTATGGCTACACCTTC. V gene TRBV15 combines with J gene TRBJ1-2, with D perhaps TRBD1 (5 bases). V was trimmed by 0 bases and J by 2 bases, leaving 13 bases between them. The germline V gene encodes CDR1 LNHNV and CDR2 YYDKDF (reference sequence). The CDR3 loop spans 16 amino acids.

This clone was detected only a few times. The rearrangement joins TRBV27 to TRBJ2-7; 8 bases align to TRBD1. Trimming cost V 6 bases and J 5 bases; bases outside gene matches: 12. The CDR3 has 15 residues. The germline gives CDR1 MNHEY, CDR2 SMNVEV (reference sequence). CDR3 sequence reads: CASRLSGTGVDEQYF. DNA of the CDR3: TGTGCCAGCAGACTTTCCGGGACAGGTGTGGACGAGCAGTACTTC.

The gene calls are TRBV7-2 and TRBJ2-3; a possible D gene is TRBD1 (6 bases). The V end lost 0 bases, the J end lost 2 bases, and 6 bases lay between the germline ends. From germline, CDR1 is SGHTA and CDR2 FQGNSA. CDR3 size: 14 residues. CDR3 nucleotides: TGTGCCAGCAGCTTAGCGGGGGCCACAGATACGCAGTATTTT. Its translation: CASSLAGATDTQYF.

This chain uses TRBV19 with TRBJ1-1, with a tentative D call TRBD1 (6 bases). Per the germline V gene, CDR1 is LNHDA and CDR2 is SQIVND (reference sequence). The CDR3 length is 15 residues. V was shortened by 4 bases and J by 3 bases, with 15 bases between the two germline ends. The CDR3 region has the DNA TGTGCCAGTAGTACCAACAGGGTTGGGTACACTGAAGCTTTCTTT. The encoded protein is CASSTNRVGYTEAFF.

V usage is TRBV4-3 and J usage is TRBJ2-2; D not resolved. The V end lost 0 bases, the J end lost 0 bases, and 14 bases lay between the germline ends. The CDR3 contains 18 residues. Looked up from germline, CDR1 is LGHNA and CDR2 is YSLEER. For the CDR3, the DNA is TGCGCCAGCAGCCAAGAATCCCGACTGAAACCGAACACCGGGGAGCTGTTTTTT. Protein product: CASSQESRLKPNTGELFF.

The genes are TRBV7-8 and TRBJ1-1, with D uncertain. Trimming took 1 base from V and 1 from J, leaving 10 bases between them. The CDR3 is 15 residues long. Germline V gives CDR1 SGHVS, CDR2 FQNEAQ. CDR3 coding DNA: TGTGCCAGCAGCTTAGGGTGGCGGAAGAACACTGAAGCTTTCTTT. Translating it yields CASSLGWRKNTEAFF.

The chain is built from TRBV25-1 and TRBJ2-5; possibly TRBD2 for D (6 bases). The germline gives CDR1 MGHDK, CDR2 SYGVNS. Trimming pared 3 bases from V and 2 bases from J, leaving 13 bases between. The CDR3 runs to 15 residues. The CDR3 sequence is CASSDPTSIQETQYF. The CDR3 nucleotides read TGTGCCAGCAGTGACCCAACTAGCATACAAGAGACCCAGTACTTC. The full variable domain, with the rest looked up from reference TRBV25-1 and TRBJ2-5, is EADIYQTPRYLVIGTGKKITLECSQTMGHDKMYWYQQDPGMELHLIHYSYGVNSTEKGDLSSESTVSRIRTEHFPLTLESARPSHTSQYLCASSDPTSIQETQYFGPGTRLLVL.

The rearrangement uses TRBV5-1 and TRBJ1-5, with D perhaps matching TRBD1 (5 bases). V lost 6 bases to trimming and J lost 0 bases, with 10 bases between them. Germline lookup yields CDR1 SGHRS and CDR2 YFSETQ. The CDR3 runs to 14 residues. The CDR3 sequence: CASKEGTSNQPQHF. The CDR3 DNA is TGCGCCAGCAAGGAGGGGACTAGCAATCAGCCCCAGCATTTT.

This sequence joins TRBV6-5 and TRBJ1-1; TRBD1 matches at 7 bases. This CDR3 comprises 13 residues. J was trimmed by 1 base and V by 6 bases; bases with no gene match: 2. Germline values: CDR1 MNHEY, CDR2 SVGAGI. The CDR3 loop reads CASSHRGNTEAFF. The CDR3 nucleotides read TGTGCCAGCAGCCACAGGGGGAACACTGAAGCTTTCTTT.

The V call is TRBV27, the J call TRBJ1-1; 7 nucleotides match TRBD1. Germline V lookup: CDR1 MNHEY, CDR2 SMNVEV (reference sequence). After removal of 2 bases from V and 1 base from J, the junction contained 4 bases not matched to a gene. The CDR3 consists of 15 residues. DNA of the CDR3: TGTGCCAGCAGTTTAAGACAGGGCCGGAACACTGAAGCTTTCTTT. Its protein is CASSLRQGRNTEAFF.

This clone was observed a few times. The rearrangement links TRBV9 to TRBJ1-1; D may be TRBD1 (6 bases). V was shortened by 7 bases and J by 2 bases, with 18 bases between the two germline ends. Per germline, CDR1 SGDLS and CDR2 YYNGEE. The CDR3 is made up of 15 amino acids. The DNA for the CDR3 is TGTGCCAGCGCCACCGTGGGGACACCCAACACTGAAGCTTTCTTT. As protein: CASATVGTPNTEAFF.

The chain couples TRBV7-6 to TRBJ2-7; the match to TRBD1 covers 10 bases. Germline V CDR1 and CDR2: SGHVS, FNYEAQ. The CDR3 loop spans 15 amino acids. Unmatched junction bases numbered 3, after V lost 0 bases and J lost 4 bases. This CDR3 is CASSLARQGAYEQYF. The DNA for the CDR3 is TGTGCCAGCAGCTTAGCGAGACAGGGGGCATACGAGCAGTACTTC.

This clone was seen only once. The chain is built from TRBV3-1 (or the pseudogene TRBV3-2) and TRBJ2-5; D is undetermined. Trimming took 0 bases from V and 2 from J, leaving 10 bases between them. The V gene's germline CDR1 is LGHDT and CDR2 YNNKEL (reference sequence). CDR3 length: 15 amino acids. The CDR3 loop reads CASSQDLGGQETQYF. CDR3 in DNA: TGTGCCAGCAGCCAAGATCTTGGCGGACAAGAGACCCAGTACTTC.

The chain joins TRBV3-1 (or the pseudogene TRBV3-2) to TRBJ2-5; weak D call: TRBD2 (5 bases). Germline V lookup: CDR1 LGHDT, CDR2 YNNKEL (reference sequence). V was shortened by 4 bases and J by 7 bases, with 13 bases between the two germline ends. The CDR3 totals 13 residues. As DNA, the CDR3 is TGTGCCAGCAGCCTTTTTGGAGGAATGACCCAGTACTTC. This encodes CASSLFGGMTQYF.

This chain connects TRBV11-2 to TRBJ1-1; D may be TRBD1 (6 bases). Trimming removed 9 bases at V and 0 bases at J, with 17 bases between. Germline V gene lookup returns CDR1 SGHAT and CDR2 FQNNGV. The CDR3 is 15 amino acids. The CDR3 bases are TGTGCCAGAAAGTACGTGACAGGACTGAACACTGAAGCTTTCTTT. It encodes CARKYVTGLNTEAFF.

The chain couples TRBV15 to TRBJ2-5; no definite D call. CDR3 length: 13 amino acids. Germline CDR1 is LNHNV and CDR2 is YYDKDF (reference sequence). Trimming took 3 bases from V and 3 from J, leaving 8 bases between them. CDR3 loop: CATSSRTEETQYF. CDR3 DNA: TGTGCCACCAGCAGCCGTACAGAAGAGACCCAGTACTTC. Full variable domain (outside the CDR3, taken from reference TRBV15 and TRBJ2-5): DAMVIQNPRYQVTQFGKPVTLSCSQTLNHNVMYWYQQKSSQAPKLLFHYYDKDFNNEADTPDNFQSRRPNTSFCFLDIRSPGLGDTAMYLCATSSRTEETQYFGPGTRLLVL.

Only a few counts were recorded for this clone. This chain links TRBV5-4 with TRBJ2-1; a possible D gene is TRBD2 (6 bases). The CDR3 length is 16 residues. From germline, CDR1 is SGHNT and CDR2 YYREEE (reference sequence). V was shortened by 4 bases and J by 0 bases, with 14 bases between the two germline ends. This CDR3 reads CASSPTRSSSYNEQFF. CDR3 bases: TGTGCCAGCAGCCCGACTAGGTCAAGCTCCTACAATGAGCAGTTCTTC. Based on the CDR3 plus reference TRBV5-4 and TRBJ2-1, the full variable domain is ETGVTQSPTHLIKTRGQQVTLRCSSQSGHNTVSWYQQALGQGPQFIFQYYREEENGRGNFPPRFSGLQFPNYSSELNVNALELDDSALYLCASSPTRSSSYNEQFFGPGTRLTVL.

The V and J genes are TRBV29-1 and TRBJ2-1; 9 bases fit TRBD2. CDR1 and CDR2 from the germline V gene are SQVTM and ANQGSEA. The CDR3 covers 15 residues. The V gene end was trimmed by 6 bases and the J gene end by 4 bases; junction bases not matched to a gene: 10. The CDR3 region is CSVALAGEAYNEQFF. The CDR3 DNA reads TGCAGCGTAGCTTTAGCGGGGGAAGCTTACAATGAGCAGTTCTTC.

The CDR3 reads CASSQGRGNEQFF. CDR3 nucleotides: TGCGCCAGCAGCCAAGGTAGGGGCAATGAGCAGTTCTTC. V and J are TRBV4-1 and TRBJ2-1; the D gene is possibly TRBD1 (5 bases). Per the germline V gene, CDR1 is MGHRA and CDR2 is YSYEKL. This CDR3 has 13 amino acids. The V end lost 1 base, the J end lost 6 bases, and 7 bases lay between the germline ends.

V gene TRBV9 combines with J gene TRBJ1-2; D uncertain. In germline, CDR1 is SGDLS, CDR2 YYNGEE. The CDR3 is made up of 15 amino acids. Deletions cut 4 bases from V and 3 bases from J, with 16 bases between. DNA for the CDR3: TGTGCCAGCAGCCCGAGAGACGGGTTCGACTATGGCTACACCTTC. It encodes CASSPRDGFDYGYTF.

The chain recombines TRBV11-3 with TRBJ2-7; D is uncertain. The CDR3 totals 12 residues. V dropped 6 bases and J dropped 3 bases, with 9 bases sitting between them. Germline lookup yields CDR1 SGHNT and CDR2 YENEEA. CDR3 in amino acids: CASRICGYEQYF. CDR3 nucleotide sequence: TGTGCCAGCAGAATCTGCGGCTACGAGCAGTACTTC.

This chain links TRBV10-3 with TRBJ1-5; TRBD1 is a possible D gene (6 bases). Trimming stripped 4 bases from V and 0 bases from J, with 7 bases between. Germline loops: CDR1 ENHRY, CDR2 SYGVKD. The CDR3 has 14 amino acids. CDR3 nucleotides: TGTGCCATCAGTGCAGGGGATAGCAATCAGCCCCAGCATTTT. It yields the protein CAISAGDSNQPQHF.

This clone was found once. At one of its ends the junction is not consistent with the germline gene, which may arise from a read error. The chain couples TRBV6-5 to TRBJ2-7, with 9 nucleotides matching TRBD1. Germline assignment: CDR1 MNHEY and CDR2 SVGAGI. CDR3 length: 10 residues. CDR3 sequence (DNA): TGTGCCGTACACCGGGACAGGGCCAATTTC. Translating it yields CAVHRDRANF.

This chain joins TRBV18 and TRBJ2-7; weak D call: TRBD2 (6 bases). Trimming took off 3 bases at V and 6 bases at J, with 12 bases between the two ends. Germline V lookup: CDR1 KGHSH, CDR2 LQKENI. CDR3 size: 13 residues. Written as DNA, the CDR3 is TGTGCCAGCTCACCGATGGAGGGAGGCGAGCAGTACTTC. Protein product: CASSPMEGGEQYF.

The chain uses TRBV7-2 and TRBJ1-5; the D gene is possibly TRBD1 (6 bases). The CDR3 has 15 residues. V was pared by 1 base and J by 3 bases, with 10 bases between. Germline CDR1 and CDR2: SGHTA and FQGNSA. The CDR3 nucleotides read TGTGCCAGCAGCTTAGGGGGGCTCCTCAATCAGCCCCAGCATTTT. Protein product: CASSLGGLLNQPQHF.

The chain joins TRBV7-9 to TRBJ2-5; possibly TRBD2 for D (7 bases). This CDR3 region has 15 residues. Deletions cut 2 bases from V and 5 bases from J, with 15 bases between. Germline V gene sequence: CDR1 SEHNR, CDR2 FQNEAQ (reference sequence). In DNA, the CDR3 is TGTGCCAGCAGCTTAACGACGGGGGGCGGGGAGACCCAGTACTTC. It yields the protein CASSLTTGGGETQYF.